This TCR beta chain stems from a study of cytomegalovirus exposure and HLA in healthy donors. At the level of the study: An earlier analysis identified 117 million unique TCR beta sequences in some 170 million T cells. The study, taken as a whole, reports: For most TCR sequences rarity was the rule, although some public TCRs occurred in many donors. The study flagged around 160 TCR beta chains as cytomegalovirus-associated.

Germline lookup yields CDR1 GTSNPN and CDR2 SVGIG (reference sequence). The junction had 4 bases not matched to a gene; V was cut back by 2 bases and J by 6 bases. This CDR3 spans 12 amino acids. PCR was performed using 60 Vbeta and 13 Jbeta primers. Method: immunoSEQ multiplex PCR; TCRdb's copy keeps in-frame clones and lacks some. The table records about 120,000 clones, about 80% of them present only once. Healthy individuals who donated bone marrow served as the donors. A remark on this clone: Its cognate antigen is unknown.

This sequence joins TRBV30 and TRBJ2-7; 7 positions match TRBD1. Material for sequencing was PBMCs. The origin of this receptor is a woman in her fifties or sixties in good health and CMV-seropositive. The CDR3 loop reads CAWSTTGAEQYF. The CDR3 DNA follows: TGTGCCTGGAGTACAACAGGGGCCGAGCAGTACTTC.